Detailed here is one T cell receptor beta chain. The clone's antigen remains unknown. Per-nucleotide qualities are absent, and no much larger clonotype sits a single base away. The data were taken from a study of technical replicates of blood from a handful of donors (dated by TCRdb to between 2016 and 2019). Libraries were constructed by the immunoSEQ multiplex PCR assay. The table was pulled from immuneACCESS by TCRdb, which kept in-frame rearrangements only. Such tables lose some clones; where checked, under half of the loss comes from unresolved V genes, and the rest has no known cause. In this sample the table shows tens of thousands of clones, roughly 94% of which occur a single time. Around 0.3% of the sample rests with the top ten. V gives up 7 bases and J gives up 1 base, and the segment between their germline ends measures 7 bases. The germline V gene gives CDR1 as MNHEY and CDR2 as SVGAGI. From the cysteine up to the phenylalanine, the CDR3 has a length of 13 residues. Only the CDR3 DNA is retained, 39 bases long and in frame from the first base.

The receptor was isolated from a human donor in good health. Specimen: T cells isolated from PBMCs. The V and J genes are TRBV6-5 and TRBJ2-2; the D gene assignment is ambiguous. The CDR3: CASTYLNTGELFF. The bases read TGTGCCAGCACCTACTTGAACACCGGGGAGCTGTTTTTT.